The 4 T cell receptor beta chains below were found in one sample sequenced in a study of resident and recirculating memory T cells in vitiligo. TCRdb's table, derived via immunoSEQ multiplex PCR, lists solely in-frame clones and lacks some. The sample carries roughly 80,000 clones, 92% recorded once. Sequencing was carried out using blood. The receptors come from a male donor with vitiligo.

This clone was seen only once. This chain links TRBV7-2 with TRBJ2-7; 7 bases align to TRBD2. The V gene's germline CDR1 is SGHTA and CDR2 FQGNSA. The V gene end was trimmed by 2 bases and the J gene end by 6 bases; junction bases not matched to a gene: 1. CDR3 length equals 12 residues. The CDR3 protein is CASSLWGGEQYF. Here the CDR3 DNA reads TGTGCCAGCAGCTTATGGGGGGGCGAGCAGTACTTC.

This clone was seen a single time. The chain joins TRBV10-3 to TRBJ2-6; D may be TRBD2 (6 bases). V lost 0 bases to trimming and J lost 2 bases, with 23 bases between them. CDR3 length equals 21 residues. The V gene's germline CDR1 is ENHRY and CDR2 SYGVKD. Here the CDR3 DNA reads TGTGCCATCAGTGAGTCGGGTCGGGGACTGAGGTACGGAACTGGGGCCAACGTCCTGACTTTC. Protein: CAISESGRGLRYGTGANVLTF.

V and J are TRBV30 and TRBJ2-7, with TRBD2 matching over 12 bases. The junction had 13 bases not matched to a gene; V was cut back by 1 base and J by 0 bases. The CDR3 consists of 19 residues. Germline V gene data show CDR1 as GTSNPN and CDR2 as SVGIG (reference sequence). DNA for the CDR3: TGTGCCTGGAGTGGTTTGGGGACTAGCGGGTCCCTTAGCTCCTACGAGCAGTACTTC. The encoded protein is CAWSGLGTSGSLSSYEQYF.

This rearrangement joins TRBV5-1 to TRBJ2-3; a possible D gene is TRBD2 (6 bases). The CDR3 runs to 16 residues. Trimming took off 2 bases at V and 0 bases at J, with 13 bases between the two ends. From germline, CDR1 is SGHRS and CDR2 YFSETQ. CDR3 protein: CASSFTLATSTDTQYF. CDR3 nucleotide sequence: TGCGCCAGCAGCTTCACCCTAGCGACTAGCACAGATACGCAGTATTTT.